The next 14 T cell receptor beta chains were all read from a single sample in a study of molecular identifiers for immune sequencing clone quantification. TCRdb re-derived calls from the PCR reads in MiXCR, one entry per CDR3 protein. The table includes just under 650,000 distinct CDR3 sequences, just under 20% detected once. Sequencing was performed on naive CD8+ T cells from blood, with Jurkat cell RNA spiked in. Described subset: FACS-sorted CD8+CD4-CCR7+CD45RA+ naive T cells. The origin of the receptors is a human donor in good health. Some libraries in this study had Jurkat cell RNA spiked in.

This clonotype has at least ten counts. The rearrangement links TRBV5-1 to TRBJ2-7; D is possibly TRBD2 (6 bases). Germline lookup yields CDR1 SGHRS and CDR2 YFSETQ. The V end lost 1 base, the J end lost 3 bases, and 17 bases lay between the germline ends. CDR3 size: 16 residues. The CDR3 nucleotides are TGCGCCAGCAGCTTGATGAGTAGCGGAAGATTCTACGAGCAGTACTTC. This encodes CASSLMSSGRFYEQYF. Together with reference TRBV5-1 and TRBJ2-7, the CDR3 gives the full variable domain: KAGVTQTPRYLIKTRGQQVTLSCSPISGHRSVSWYQQTPGQGLQFLFEYFSETQRNKGNFPGRFSGRQFSNSRSEMNVSTLELGDSALYLCASSLMSSGRFYEQYFGPGTRLTVT.

This clonotype has at least ten counts. The chain couples TRBV10-3 to TRBJ1-4; D uncertain. Trimming removed 2 bases at V and 4 bases at J, with 5 bases between. From germline, CDR1 is ENHRY and CDR2 SYGVKD. The length of the CDR3 is 13 residues. The CDR3 nucleotides are TGTGCCATCAGTGAGGCCAATAATGAAAAACTGTTTTTT. Protein sequence: CAISEANNEKLFF.

About this clonotype itself: A read error is possible here, since a much larger clone lies one base away. The chain has TRBV19 and TRBJ2-7, with D possibly matching TRBD1 (6 bases). CDR3 length: 15 amino acids. Germline values: CDR1 LNHDA, CDR2 SQIVND (reference sequence). Trimming removed 1 base at V and 3 bases at J, with 13 bases between. The CDR3 loop reads CASSIGSKDSYEQYF. The DNA of the CDR3 is TGTGCCAGTAGTATAGGTTCGAAGGACAGCTACGAGCAGTACTTC.

This clonotype was observed a few times. The V and J genes are TRBV14 and TRBJ2-1, with D perhaps matching TRBD2 (6 bases). This CDR3 spans 15 amino acids. With 5 bases removed from V and 4 bases from J, the gap between germline ends came to 15 bases. Germline V gene data show CDR1 as SGHDN and CDR2 as FVKESK. The CDR3 region has the DNA TGTGCCAGCAGCGAACCGGGACTTCCGTACAATGAGCAGTTCTTC. This encodes CASSEPGLPYNEQFF.

With respect to this clonotype: It may be a read error: a sequence one base away is much more abundant. The DNA for the CDR3 is TGCAGTGCTCGTCTCCTAGCGGCCAAAATCACAGATATGCAGTATTTT. Translated: CSARLLAAKITDMQYF. The rearrangement links TRBV20-1 to TRBJ2-3; 7 bases align to TRBD2. Germline V gene data show CDR1 as DFQATT and CDR2 as SNEGSKA (reference sequence). The CDR3 is 16 amino acids.

Many counts were recorded for this clonotype. The chain employs TRBV7-2 and TRBJ2-7, with no clear D. CDR1 is SGHTA, CDR2 FQGNSA, per germline. Deletions cut 1 base from V and 7 bases from J, with 11 bases between. CDR3 length: 13 residues. The DNA of the CDR3 is TGTGCCAGCAGCTTAGGCTGGAGCAGGGAGCAGTACTTC. It codes for CASSLGWSREQYF.

The table lists this clonotype with many counts. The gene calls are TRBV12-3 or TRBV12-4 and TRBJ2-3; 7 nucleotides line up with TRBD2. Losses at the gene ends were 5 bases for V and 3 bases for J; bases not matched to a gene: 5. CDR3 size: 14 residues. The DNA of the CDR3 is TGTGCCAGCAGTCAGACGGGGGGAACAGATACGCAGTATTTT. This encodes CASSQTGGTDTQYF.

This clonotype was detected ten times or more. The V call is TRBV11-2, the J call TRBJ2-1; 8 nucleotides align to TRBD1. The CDR3 totals 16 residues. Germline CDR1 and CDR2: SGHAT and FQNNGV. V lost 3 bases and J lost 7; bases outside the gene matches: 11. CDR3 coding DNA: TGTGCCAGCAGCTTCCTCGGACAGGGTCGGTGGAATGAGCAGTTCTTC. Its translation is CASSFLGQGRWNEQFF.

In the case of this clonotype: A much bigger clone sits one base away, suggesting this may be a read error. The rearrangement joins TRBV15 to TRBJ2-5; D possibly uses TRBD1 or TRBD2 (6 bases each). Germline values: CDR1 LNHNV, CDR2 YYDKDF (reference sequence). This CDR3 comprises 14 residues. DNA for the CDR3: TGTGCCACCAGCAGGGAGGGGGACCAAGAGGCCCAGTACTTC. This gives the protein CATSREGDQEAQYF.

In this sample, this clonotype turned up many times. The rearrangement links TRBV20-1 to TRBJ2-1; 13 bases align to TRBD2. The CDR3 runs to 15 residues. The germline gives CDR1 DFQATT, CDR2 SNEGSKA (reference sequence). The J segment lost 8 bases and the V segment lost 5 bases, leaving 9 bases of the junction unmatched. CDR3 amino acids: CSAGTGTSGNYEQFF. The DNA for the CDR3 is TGCAGTGCTGGCACCGGGACTAGCGGGAATTATGAGCAGTTCTTC.

This chain connects TRBV15 to TRBJ2-7; unclear D gene. The CDR3 runs 15 residues. Trimming shortened V by 0 bases and J by 2 bases, and 11 bases separated the two germline ends. CDR1 and CDR2 (germline): LNHNV, YYDKDF (reference sequence). The DNA of the CDR3 is TGTGCCACCAGCAGAGAAAGGACGGCAACCTACGAGCAGTACTTC. Protein product: CATSRERTATYEQYF.

In its sample, this clonotype was seen many times. This chain uses TRBV29-1 with TRBJ2-3; D gene unclear. Germline assignment: CDR1 SQVTM and CDR2 ANQGSEA. The CDR3 consists of 15 residues. Trimming shortened V by 7 bases and J by 0 bases, and 17 bases separated the two germline ends. This CDR3 reads CSAEPTQTSTDTQYF. The CDR3 bases are TGCAGCGCCGAACCGACTCAGACTAGCACAGATACGCAGTATTTT.

Points on this clonotype: This may be a read error: a much more frequent sequence differs by one nucleotide. The chain has TRBV2 and TRBJ1-1; 7 bases agree with TRBD1. Germline V gene sequence: CDR1 SNHLY, CDR2 FYNNEI. CDR3 length equals 12 residues. DNA of the CDR3: TGTGCCAGCACTTACAGGGGCGCGGAAGCTCTCTTT. Translated: CASTYRGAEALF.

The chain uses TRBV9 and TRBJ2-5; 8 bases fit TRBD2. Germline CDR1 SGDLS, CDR2 YYNGEE. The CDR3 runs to 15 residues. The V gene end was trimmed by 4 bases and the J gene end by 3 bases; junction bases not matched to a gene: 8. CDR3 DNA sequence: TGTGCCAGCAGCCTAAGCGGGACTAGGGAAGAGACCCAGTACTTC. Amino acids: CASSLSGTREETQYF.